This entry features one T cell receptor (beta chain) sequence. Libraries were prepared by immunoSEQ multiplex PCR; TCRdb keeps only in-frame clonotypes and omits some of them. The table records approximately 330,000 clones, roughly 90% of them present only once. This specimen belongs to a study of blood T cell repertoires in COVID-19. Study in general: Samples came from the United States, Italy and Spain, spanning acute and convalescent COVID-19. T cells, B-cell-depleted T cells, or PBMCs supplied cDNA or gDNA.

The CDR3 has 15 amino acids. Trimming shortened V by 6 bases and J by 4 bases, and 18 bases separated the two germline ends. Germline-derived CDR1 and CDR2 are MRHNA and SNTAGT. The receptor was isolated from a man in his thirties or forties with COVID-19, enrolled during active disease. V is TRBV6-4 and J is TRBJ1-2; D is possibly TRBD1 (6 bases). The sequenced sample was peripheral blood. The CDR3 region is CASRPGTQTFYGYTF. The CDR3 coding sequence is TGTGCCAGCAGACCCGGGACACAGACTTTCTATGGCTACACCTTC.